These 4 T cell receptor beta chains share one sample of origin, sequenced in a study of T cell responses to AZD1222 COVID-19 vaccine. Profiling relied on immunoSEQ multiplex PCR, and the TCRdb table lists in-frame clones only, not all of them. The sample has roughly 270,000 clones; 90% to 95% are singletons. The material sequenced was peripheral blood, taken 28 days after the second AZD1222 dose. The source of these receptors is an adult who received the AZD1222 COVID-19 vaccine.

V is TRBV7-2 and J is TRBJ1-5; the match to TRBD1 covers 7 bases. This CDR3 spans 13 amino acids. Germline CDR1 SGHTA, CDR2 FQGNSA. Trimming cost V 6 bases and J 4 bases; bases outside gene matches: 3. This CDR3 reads CASRRQGNQPQHF. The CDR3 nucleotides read TGTGCCAGCAGGAGACAGGGAAATCAGCCCCAGCATTTT. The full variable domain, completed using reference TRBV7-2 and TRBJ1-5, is GAGVSQSPSNKVTEKGKDVELRCDPISGHTALYWYRQSLGQGLEFLIYFQGNSAPDKSGLPSDRFSAERTGGSVSTLTIQRTQQEDSAVYLCASRRQGNQPQHFGDGTRLSIL.

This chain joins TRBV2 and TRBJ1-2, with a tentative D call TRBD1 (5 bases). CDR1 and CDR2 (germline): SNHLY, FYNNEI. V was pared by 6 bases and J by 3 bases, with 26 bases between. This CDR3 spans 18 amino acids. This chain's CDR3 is CASRGPFIVDRGDYGYTF. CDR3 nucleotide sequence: TGTGCCAGCAGGGGCCCGTTTATTGTGGATAGAGGGGACTATGGCTACACCTTC. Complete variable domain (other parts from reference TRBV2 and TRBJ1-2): EPEVTQTPSHQVTQMGQEVILRCVPISNHLYFYWYRQILGQKVEFLVSFYNNEISEKSEIFDDQFSVERPDGSNFTLKIRSTKLEDSAMYFCASRGPFIVDRGDYGYTFGSGTRLTVV.

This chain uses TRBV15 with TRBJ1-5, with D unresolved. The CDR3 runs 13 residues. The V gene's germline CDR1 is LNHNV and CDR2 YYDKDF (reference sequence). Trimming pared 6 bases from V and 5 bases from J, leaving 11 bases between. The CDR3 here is CATSAARDQPQHF. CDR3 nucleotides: TGTGCCACCAGTGCAGCCAGAGATCAGCCCCAGCATTTT.

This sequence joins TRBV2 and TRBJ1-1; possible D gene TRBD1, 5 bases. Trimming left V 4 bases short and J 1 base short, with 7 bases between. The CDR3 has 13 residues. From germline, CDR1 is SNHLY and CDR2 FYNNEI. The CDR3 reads CASSVGENTEAFF. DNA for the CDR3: TGTGCCAGCAGTGTAGGGGAGAACACTGAAGCTTTCTTT.